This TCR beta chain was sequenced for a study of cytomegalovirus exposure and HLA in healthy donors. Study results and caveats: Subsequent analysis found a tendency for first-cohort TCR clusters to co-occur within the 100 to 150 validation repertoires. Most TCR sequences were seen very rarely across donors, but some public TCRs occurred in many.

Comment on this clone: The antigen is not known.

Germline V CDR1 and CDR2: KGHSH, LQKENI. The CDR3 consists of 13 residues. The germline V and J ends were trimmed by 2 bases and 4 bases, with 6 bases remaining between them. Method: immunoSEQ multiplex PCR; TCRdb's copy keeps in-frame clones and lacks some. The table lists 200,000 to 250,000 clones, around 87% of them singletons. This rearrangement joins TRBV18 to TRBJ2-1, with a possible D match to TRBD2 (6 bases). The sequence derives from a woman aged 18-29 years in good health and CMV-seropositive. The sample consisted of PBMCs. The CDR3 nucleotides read TGTGCCAGCTCACCAGGGACTTACAATGAGCAGTTCTTC. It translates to CASSPGTYNEQFF.